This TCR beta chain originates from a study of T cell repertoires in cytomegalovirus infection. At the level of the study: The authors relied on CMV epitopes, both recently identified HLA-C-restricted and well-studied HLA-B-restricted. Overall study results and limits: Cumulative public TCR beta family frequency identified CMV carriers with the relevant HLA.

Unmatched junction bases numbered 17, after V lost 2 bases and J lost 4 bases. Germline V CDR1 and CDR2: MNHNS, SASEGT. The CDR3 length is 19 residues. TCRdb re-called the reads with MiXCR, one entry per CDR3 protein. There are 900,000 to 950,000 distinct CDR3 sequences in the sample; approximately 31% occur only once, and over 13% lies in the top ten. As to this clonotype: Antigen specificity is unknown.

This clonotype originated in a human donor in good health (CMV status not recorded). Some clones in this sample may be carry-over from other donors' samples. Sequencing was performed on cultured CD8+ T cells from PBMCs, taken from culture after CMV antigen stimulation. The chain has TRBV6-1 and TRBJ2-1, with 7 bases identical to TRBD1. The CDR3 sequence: CASSEPGTVVAREYNEQFF. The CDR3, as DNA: TGTGCCAGCAGTGAACCCGGGACAGTAGTCGCGAGGGAATACAATGAGCAGTTCTTC.